There are many counts of the clone carrying this T cell receptor (beta chain). What it recognizes is unknown. This specimen belongs to a study of regulatory T cells in long-lasting Graves disease. Study-wide findings and caveats: Sample size was small, which may have lowered accuracy. Persistent Graves' patients possessed reduced TCR diversity relative to recently diagnosed ones.

The germline V gene encodes CDR1 SGDLS and CDR2 YYNGEE. With V trimmed by 0 bases and J by 7 bases, 7 bases remained unmatched. The CDR3 contains 14 residues. Combining iRepertoire HTBI primers with Arm-PCR of CDR3 regions, the authors built TCR beta libraries. TCRdb analysed the multiplex PCR reads with MiXCR anew, one entry per CDR3 protein. The table records around 230,000 distinct CDR3 sequences, approximately 20% of them present only once. The time point: newly diagnosed GD, antithyroid drugs for less than 3 months. From RNA extracted from PBMCs, the TCR library was made. The source of the patients was an endocrinology department in Xi'an, China.

V gene TRBV9 combines with J gene TRBJ2-7, with TRBD2 matching 7 bases. Source: peripheral blood mononuclear cells (PBMCs), taken at new diagnosis, from a patient treated with antithyroid drugs. The clonotype originates from a female donor with Graves disease. The CDR3 sequence: CASSVAGGGEEQYF. CDR3 coding DNA: TGTGCCAGCAGCGTAGCGGGAGGAGGGGAGGAGCAGTACTTC.